A single TCR beta chain is shown here with its context. Its antigen is unknown. Isolated RNA was reverse transcribed in full, so expressed TCRB transcripts were sequenced. The average read count of naive, central memory and regulatory T cell samples was approximately 4 million. TCRdb keeps only in-frame clones here, not all; method: immunoSEQ multiplex PCR. The sample lists 600,000 to 750,000 clones, around 11% occurring once. The data are from a study of beta chain features in type 1 diabetes. Findings and caveats of the study: Among patients with Type 1 diabetes, TCRB CDR3s were moderately but significantly shorter in every one of the four CD4+ subsets.

The CDR3 is 12 residues long. V was shortened by 5 bases and J by 4 bases, with 9 bases between the two germline ends. The germline CDR1 and CDR2 sequences are SQVTM and ANQGSEA. The sequencing sample was made of naive CD4+ T cells from blood. The receptor comes from a man aged 30-40 years with type 1 diabetes. This rearrangement joins TRBV29-1 to TRBJ2-1; D uncertain. The CDR3 region has the DNA TGCAGCGTTCTAACAGCATACAATGAGCAGTTCTTC. Its translation: CSVLTAYNEQFF.